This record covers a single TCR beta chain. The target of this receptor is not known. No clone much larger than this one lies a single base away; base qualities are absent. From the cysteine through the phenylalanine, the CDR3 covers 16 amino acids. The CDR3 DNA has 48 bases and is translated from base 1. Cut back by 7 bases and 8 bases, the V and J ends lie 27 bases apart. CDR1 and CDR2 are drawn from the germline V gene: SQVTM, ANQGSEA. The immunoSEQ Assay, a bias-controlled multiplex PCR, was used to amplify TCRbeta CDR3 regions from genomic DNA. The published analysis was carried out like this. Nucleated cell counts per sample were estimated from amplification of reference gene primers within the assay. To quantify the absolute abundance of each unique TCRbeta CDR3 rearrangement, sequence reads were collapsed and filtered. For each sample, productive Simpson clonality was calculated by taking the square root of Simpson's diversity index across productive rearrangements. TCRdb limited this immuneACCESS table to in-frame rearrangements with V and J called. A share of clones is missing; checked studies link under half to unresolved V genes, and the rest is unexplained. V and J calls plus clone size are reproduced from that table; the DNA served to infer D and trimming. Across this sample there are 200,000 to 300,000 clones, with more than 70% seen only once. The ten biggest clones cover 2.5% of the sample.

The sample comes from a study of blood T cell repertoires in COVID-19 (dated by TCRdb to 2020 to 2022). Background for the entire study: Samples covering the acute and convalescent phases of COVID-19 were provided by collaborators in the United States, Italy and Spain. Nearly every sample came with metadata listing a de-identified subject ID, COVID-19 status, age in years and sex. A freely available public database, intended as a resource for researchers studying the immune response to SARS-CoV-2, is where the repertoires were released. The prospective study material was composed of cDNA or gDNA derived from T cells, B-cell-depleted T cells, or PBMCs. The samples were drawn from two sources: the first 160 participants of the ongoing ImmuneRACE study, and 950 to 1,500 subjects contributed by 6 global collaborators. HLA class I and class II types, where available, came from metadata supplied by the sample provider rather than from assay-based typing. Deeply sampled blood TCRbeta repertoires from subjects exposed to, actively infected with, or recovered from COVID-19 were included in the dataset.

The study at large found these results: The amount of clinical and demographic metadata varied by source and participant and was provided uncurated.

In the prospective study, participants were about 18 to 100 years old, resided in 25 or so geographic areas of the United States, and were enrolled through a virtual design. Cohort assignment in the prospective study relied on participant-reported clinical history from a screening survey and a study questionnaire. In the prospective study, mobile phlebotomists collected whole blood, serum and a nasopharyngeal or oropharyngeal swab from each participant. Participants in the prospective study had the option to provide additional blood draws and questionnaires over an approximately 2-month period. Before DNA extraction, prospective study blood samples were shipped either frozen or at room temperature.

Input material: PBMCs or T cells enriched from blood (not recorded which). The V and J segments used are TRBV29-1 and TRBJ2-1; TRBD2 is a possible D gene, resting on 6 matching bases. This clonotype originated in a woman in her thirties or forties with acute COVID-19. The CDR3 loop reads CSGRVSGQGAQDEQFF. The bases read TGCAGCGGGAGGGTTAGCGGCCAAGGGGCACAAGATGAGCAGTTCTTC.